This TCR beta chain was recorded in a study of control samples from healthy donors and cancer patients. Libraries were prepared by immunoSEQ multiplex PCR; TCRdb keeps only in-frame clonotypes and omits some of them. The repertoire has 75,000 to 95,000 clones, roughly 84% of them found once; the top ten carry over 30%. Germline loops: CDR1 MRHNA, CDR2 SNTAGT. The ends were cut back, 4 bases at V and 0 bases at J, with 6 bases in the middle. The CDR3 is made up of 13 amino acids. This sequence joins TRBV6-4 and TRBJ1-1; D gene unclear. This clonotype was obtained from a man aged 65-85 years with lung cancer. The sample was PBMCs. DNA of the CDR3: TGTGCCAGCAGTGTCTCAGTGAACACTGAAGCTTTCTTT. It specifies CASSVSVNTEAFF.